This passage covers 6 T cell receptor beta chains from one sample sequenced in a study of response to subunit inactivated influenza vaccine (dated by TCRdb to the late 2010s). To prepare the library, RT-PCR was applied. The instrument was an Illumina HiSeq 2500. TCRdb handled the public reads itself, with Q25 trimming in fastp and clone calling in MiXCR, and kept productive beta chains. Rows are combined by CDR3 protein, so each entry shows the most common genes and DNA. Recorded for this sample are approximately 250,000 distinct CDR3 sequences; more than 10% of them occurred a single time. The ten largest clonotypes hold 7.8% of the sample. Sequenced material: non-naive T cells sorted from PBMCs, taken around two weeks before vaccination. Explained via the paper, the cell subset or site label denotes: memory T cell fraction. These TCRs come from a man aged 45-60 years who received an inactivated influenza vaccine. Donor details come from another sample of the same person, matched by shared clones.

This clonotype was observed a few times. The V gene is TRBV20-1, the J gene TRBJ2-2, with TRBD1 matching over 7 bases. The germline V gene has CDR1 DFQATT and CDR2 SNEGSKA (reference sequence). The CDR3 length is 15 residues. Trimming took 1 base from V and 4 from J; bases not matched to a gene: 6. CDR3 sequence reads: CSARGRQGRTGELFF. The CDR3 nucleotides are TGCAGTGCTAGAGGAAGACAGGGCCGCACCGGGGAGCTGTTTTTT.

The chain carries TRBV7-9 and TRBJ1-1; the match to TRBD1 covers 7 bases. Trimming removed 1 base from V and 5 bases from J; junction bases left unmatched: 4. This CDR3 region has 14 residues. Germline CDR1 and CDR2: SEHNR and FQNEAQ (reference sequence). This CDR3 is CASSLGETGTEAFF. CDR3 coding DNA: TGTGCCAGCAGCTTAGGGGAGACAGGGACTGAAGCTTTCTTT. Filled out from reference TRBV7-9 and TRBJ1-1, the complete variable domain reads DTGVSQNPRHKITKRGQNVTFRCDPISEHNRLYWYRQTLGQGPEFLTYFQNEAQLEKSRLLSDRFSAERPKGSFSTLEIQRTEQGDSAMYLCASSLGETGTEAFFGQGTRLTVV.

This chain connects TRBV15 to TRBJ1-5; D remains ambiguous. V lost 0 bases and J lost 2, with 8 bases in between. The CDR3 contains 15 residues. Germline CDR1 LNHNV, CDR2 YYDKDF (reference sequence). DNA for the CDR3: TGTGCCACCAGCAGAGAGGCGTCCGGCAATCAGCCCCAGCATTTT. Translating gives CATSREASGNQPQHF.

This clonotype was seen a handful of times. V usage is TRBV7-8 and J usage is TRBJ1-1; a possible D gene is TRBD1 (5 bases). The CDR3 has 14 amino acids. Germline CDR1 reads SGHVS; CDR2 reads FQNEAQ. V dropped 0 bases and J dropped 3 bases, with 8 bases sitting between them. In DNA, the CDR3 is TGTGCCAGCAGCTTAGCGGGGCGGTACACTGAAGCTTTCTTT. Amino acids: CASSLAGRYTEAFF.

The gene calls are TRBV4-2 and TRBJ1-6; D is ambiguous. V lost 5 bases and J 5 bases, leaving 10 bases between the germline ends. Germline CDR1 and CDR2: LGHNA and YNFKEQ. The CDR3 consists of 14 residues. The CDR3 protein is CASSKTRDNSPLHF. In DNA form, the CDR3 reads TGTGCCAGCAGCAAAACCCGGGATAATTCACCCCTCCACTTT.

As for this clonotype: The junction does not match germline at one end; this may be a read error. CDR3 coding DNA: TGTGCCAGCTCTCCACGTCCTGGGAATTTAGACGAGCAGTACTTC. This translates into CASSPRPGNLDEQYF. The chain is built from TRBV18 and TRBJ2-7; D is undetermined. This CDR3 is built from 15 residues. Germline values: CDR1 KGHSH, CDR2 LQKENI.